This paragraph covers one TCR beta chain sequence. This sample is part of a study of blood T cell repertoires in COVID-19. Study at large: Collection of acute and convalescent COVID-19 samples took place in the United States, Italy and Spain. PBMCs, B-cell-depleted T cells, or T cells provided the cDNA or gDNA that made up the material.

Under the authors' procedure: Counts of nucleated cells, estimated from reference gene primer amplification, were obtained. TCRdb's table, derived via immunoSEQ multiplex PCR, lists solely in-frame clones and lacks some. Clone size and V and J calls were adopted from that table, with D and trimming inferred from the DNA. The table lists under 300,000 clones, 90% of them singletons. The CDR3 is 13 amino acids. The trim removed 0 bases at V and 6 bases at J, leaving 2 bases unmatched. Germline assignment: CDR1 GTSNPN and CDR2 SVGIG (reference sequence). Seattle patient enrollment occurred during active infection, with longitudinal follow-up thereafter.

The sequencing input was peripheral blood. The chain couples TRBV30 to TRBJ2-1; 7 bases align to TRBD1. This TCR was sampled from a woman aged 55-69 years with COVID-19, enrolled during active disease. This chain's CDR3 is CAWSVGQTNEQFF. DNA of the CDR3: TGTGCCTGGAGTGTGGGACAGACCAATGAGCAGTTCTTC. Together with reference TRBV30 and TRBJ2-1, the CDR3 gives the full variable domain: SQTIHQWPATLVQPVGSPLSLECTVEGTSNPNLYWYRQAAGRGLQLLFYSVGIGQISSEVPQNLSASRPQDRQFILSSKKLLLSDSGFYLCAWSVGQTNEQFFGPGTRLTVL.